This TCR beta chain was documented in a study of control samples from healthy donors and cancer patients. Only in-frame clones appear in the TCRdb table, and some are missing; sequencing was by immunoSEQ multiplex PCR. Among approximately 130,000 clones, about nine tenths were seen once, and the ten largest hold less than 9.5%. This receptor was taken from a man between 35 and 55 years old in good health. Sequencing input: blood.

The CDR3 nucleotides are TGTGCCAGCAGCCAGGGACAGCTTAATGAAAAACTGTTTTTT. It encodes CASSQGQLNEKLFF. This chain connects TRBV7-9 to TRBJ1-4; 7 bases are shared with TRBD1. The CDR3 contains 14 residues. Germline CDR1 and CDR2: SEHNR and FQNEAQ (reference sequence). Trimming cost V 5 bases and J 4 bases; bases outside gene matches: 4.